The subject of this entry is one T cell receptor beta chain. This sample was included in a study of blood T cell repertoires in COVID-19. Study as a whole: Researchers got acute and convalescent COVID-19 samples from the United States, Italy and Spain. The cDNA or gDNA used as material had been derived from T cells, B-cell-depleted T cells, or PBMCs.

Authors' processing steps: Amplification of reference gene primers provided the estimated nucleated cell counts. Sequencing used immunoSEQ multiplex PCR; TCRdb keeps in-frame clones, though not all of them. That table furnishes V, J and clone size, whereas the DNA furnished D and trimming. The sample shows roughly 140,000 clones, about 91% of them seen only once. Germline V lookup: CDR1 SGHRS, CDR2 YFSETQ. Losses at the gene ends were 7 bases for V and 5 bases for J; bases not matched to a gene: 8. This CDR3 is built from 14 residues. The V call is TRBV5-1, the J call TRBJ2-1; 8 bases agree with TRBD2. The sample consisted of peripheral blood. The origin of this receptor is a human donor in a cohort sampled during active COVID-19. CDR3 in DNA: TGCGCCAGCGGGTTGGGTAGCGGGGACAATGAGCAGTTCTTC. It is translated as CASGLGSGDNEQFF.